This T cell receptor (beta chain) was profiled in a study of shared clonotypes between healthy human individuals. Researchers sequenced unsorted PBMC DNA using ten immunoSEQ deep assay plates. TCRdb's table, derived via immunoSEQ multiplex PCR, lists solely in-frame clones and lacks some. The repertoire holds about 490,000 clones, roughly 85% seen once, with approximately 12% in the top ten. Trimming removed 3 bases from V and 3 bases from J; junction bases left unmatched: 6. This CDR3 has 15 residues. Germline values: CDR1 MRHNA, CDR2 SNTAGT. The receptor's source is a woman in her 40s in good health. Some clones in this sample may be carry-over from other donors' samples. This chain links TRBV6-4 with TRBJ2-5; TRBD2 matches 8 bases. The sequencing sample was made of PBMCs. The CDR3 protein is CASSEGGSGKETQYF. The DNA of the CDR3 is TGTGCCAGCAGTGAAGGGGGTAGCGGGAAAGAGACCCAGTACTTC.